Below, 31 T cell receptor beta chains from the same sample are listed, as sequenced in a study of blood T cell repertoires in COVID-19. Sequencing was performed with immunoSEQ multiplex PCR; in TCRdb, only in-frame clones are kept and a portion is missing. The sample holds about 120,000 clones; roughly 89% are singletons and the top ten take 3.5% to 4.5%. The source material was peripheral blood. Receptors were obtained from a woman aged 60-75 years with COVID-19, enrolled during active disease.

In DNA form, the CDR3 reads TGTGCCAGCTCCTCCGGAGCGGCACAACAGAGAAACGGGCAGTACTTC. This gives the protein CASSSGAAQQRNGQYF. The chain has TRBV18 and TRBJ2-7, with D possibly being TRBD2 (5 bases). The CDR3 consists of 16 residues. V was clipped by 6 bases and J by 9 bases, with 27 bases between them. CDR1 and CDR2 (germline): KGHSH, LQKENI.

This clone has a handful of counts. V gene TRBV5-3 combines with J gene TRBJ1-1, with D uncertain. TRBV5-3 is identified as an open reading frame with a role that is uncertain. The CDR3 consists of 14 residues. V was trimmed by 4 bases and J by 2 bases, leaving 12 bases between them. The CDR3 sequence is CARSHRTQNTEAFF. CDR3 DNA sequence: TGTGCCAGAAGCCATCGGACTCAAAACACTGAAGCTTTCTTT.

The CDR3 coding sequence is TGTGCCAGCAGCTTAGCGTTGCAGGGTGAGCAGCCCCAGCATTTT. Its translation: CASSLALQGEQPQHF. This chain connects TRBV7-8 to TRBJ1-5; D possibly corresponds to TRBD1 (5 bases). Per the germline V gene, CDR1 is SGHVS and CDR2 is FQNEAQ. The CDR3 sequence is 15 residues long. Trimming cost V 0 bases and J 7 bases, with 13 bases left between them.

In its sample, this clone was seen once. The genes are TRBV6-2 or TRBV6-3 and TRBJ2-3; 11 nucleotides match TRBD2. The CDR3 totals 17 residues. Trimming at V came to 2 bases and at J to 6 bases, leaving 10 bases not matched to a gene. Per the germline V gene, CDR1 is MNHEY and CDR2 is SVGEGT. The DNA of the CDR3 is TGTGCCAGCAGTTACACCCTTAGCGGGGGGGCCCCCGATACGCAGTATTTT. Amino acids: CASSYTLSGGAPDTQYF.

In its sample, this clone was seen once. The CDR3 DNA sequence: TGTGCCTGGAGTGGGGACTATACGAACACCGGGGAGCTGTTTTTT. Translating it yields CAWSGDYTNTGELFF. The chain recombines TRBV30 with TRBJ2-2, with 7 bases that match TRBD2. The CDR3 is made up of 15 amino acids. V shed 1 base and J 0 bases; nucleotides not matched to a gene: 2. Germline V gene data show CDR1 as GTSNPN and CDR2 as SVGIG (reference sequence).

This clone is a singleton in its sample. In DNA, the CDR3 is TGCGCCAGCAGCTTGTCACCAGGGGGCTACGAGCAGTACTTC. Translating it yields CASSLSPGGYEQYF. This chain connects TRBV5-1 to TRBJ2-7; 7 bases match TRBD1. CDR3 size: 14 residues. Trimming cost V 1 base and J 3 bases; bases outside gene matches: 4. Germline V gene lookup returns CDR1 SGHRS and CDR2 YFSETQ.

V usage is TRBV7-2 and J usage is TRBJ1-2; 7 bases are shared with TRBD1. The CDR3 totals 17 residues. Per the germline V gene, CDR1 is SGHTA and CDR2 is FQGNSA. V shed 1 base, J shed 4 bases, and the junction held 12 bases outside the gene matches. This CDR3 reads CASSLGLQGMLTYGYTF. In DNA form, the CDR3 reads TGTGCCAGCAGCTTAGGGTTACAGGGGATGCTAACCTATGGCTACACCTTC.

The CDR3 DNA reads TGTGCCAGCAGCTGGCAGTCCATGCCCGGGGCCAACGTCCTGACTTTC. Amino acids: CASSWQSMPGANVLTF. The chain combines TRBV7-2 with TRBJ2-6, with D hard to call. The CDR3 totals 16 residues. The germline CDR1 and CDR2 sequences are SGHTA and FQGNSA. Trimming pared 4 bases from V and 4 bases from J, leaving 14 bases between.

The V call is TRBV19, the J call TRBJ2-7; D may be TRBD2 (7 bases). Germline V gene sequence: CDR1 LNHDA, CDR2 SQIVND (reference sequence). The CDR3 is made up of 15 amino acids. V dropped 4 bases and J dropped 4 bases, with 17 bases sitting between them. CDR3 sequence reads: CASSTTGGRRYEQYF. The CDR3 DNA follows: TGTGCCAGTAGTACCACGGGGGGCAGGAGATACGAGCAGTACTTC.

The chain combines TRBV27 with TRBJ1-6, with unresolved D. This CDR3 region has 12 residues. V dropped 7 bases and J dropped 10 bases, with 11 bases sitting between them. Per germline, CDR1 MNHEY and CDR2 SMNVEV (reference sequence). In nucleotides, the CDR3 is TGTGCCAGCAAATTCCCGGGATCACCCCTCCACTTT. As protein: CASKFPGSPLHF.

The sample holds one count of this clone. This chain connects TRBV5-1 to TRBJ2-1; TRBD1 matches 7 bases. CDR1 and CDR2 (germline): SGHRS, YFSETQ. The CDR3 spans 15 residues. With V trimmed by 3 bases and J by 4 bases, 7 bases remained unmatched. CDR3: CASSSAPGQYNEQFF. The CDR3, as DNA: TGCGCCAGCAGCTCAGCCCCGGGACAGTACAATGAGCAGTTCTTC. The full variable domain, completed using reference TRBV5-1 and TRBJ2-1, is KAGVTQTPRYLIKTRGQQVTLSCSPISGHRSVSWYQQTPGQGLQFLFEYFSETQRNKGNFPGRFSGRQFSNSRSEMNVSTLELGDSALYLCASSSAPGQYNEQFFGPGTRLTVL.

This chain uses TRBV7-2 with TRBJ2-1, with 8 positions matching TRBD2. The CDR3 extends over 15 amino acids. Germline CDR1 reads SGHTA; CDR2 reads FQGNSA. The J segment lost 2 bases and the V segment lost 4 bases, leaving 4 bases of the junction unmatched. The CDR3 DNA reads as TGTGCCAGCAGCTCCCTGCGGGGGGCCTACAATGAGCAGTTCTTC. Translated: CASSSLRGAYNEQFF.

V gene TRBV7-2 combines with J gene TRBJ1-6; unclear D gene. V was shortened by 1 base and J by 3 bases, with 4 bases between the two germline ends. Germline values: CDR1 SGHTA, CDR2 FQGNSA. CDR3 length: 14 amino acids. The DNA for the CDR3 is TGTGCCAGCAGCTTAGTTCGCTATAATTCACCCCTCCACTTT. It is translated as CASSLVRYNSPLHF.

The chain employs TRBV4-2 and TRBJ2-1; 13 bases match TRBD2. CDR1 LGHNA and CDR2 YNFKEQ come from the germline V gene. V shed 0 bases and J 3 bases; nucleotides not matched to a gene: 2. This CDR3 has 17 amino acids. The CDR3 coding sequence is TGTGCCAGCAGCCAAGAGGGACTAGCGGGGCTCTACAATGAGCAGTTCTTC. Translating it yields CASSQEGLAGLYNEQFF.

The V gene is TRBV3-1 (or the pseudogene TRBV3-2), the J gene TRBJ2-1; D unclear. CDR3 size: 15 residues. The germline V gene encodes CDR1 LGHDT and CDR2 YNNKEL (reference sequence). V was trimmed by 2 bases and J by 2 bases, leaving 10 bases between them. In DNA form, the CDR3 reads TGTGCCAGCAGCCAAATGTCAGGTCCCTACAATGAGCAGTTCTTC. It is translated as CASSQMSGPYNEQFF.

By its share, this clone is medium-sized. V usage is TRBV7-2 and J usage is TRBJ2-7, with 7 bases fitting TRBD2. The junction had 4 bases not matched to a gene; V was cut back by 1 base and J by 7 bases. The CDR3 sequence is 13 residues long. Germline V lookup: CDR1 SGHTA, CDR2 FQGNSA. The CDR3 loop reads CASSLDWRGEQYF. CDR3 DNA sequence: TGTGCCAGCAGCTTAGATTGGCGGGGGGAGCAGTACTTC.

This rearrangement joins TRBV6-5 to TRBJ1-5; perhaps TRBD1 as D (6 bases). V was clipped by 6 bases and J by 7 bases, with 13 bases between them. CDR3 length: 13 amino acids. The V gene's germline CDR1 is MNHEY and CDR2 SVGAGI. CDR3 bases: TGTGCCAGCAGCAAACAGGGAGAGCAGCCCCAGCATTTT. Protein: CASSKQGEQPQHF.

This sequence joins TRBV6-2 or TRBV6-3 and TRBJ2-1; 10 nucleotides agree with TRBD2. The germline CDR1 and CDR2 sequences are MNHEY and SVGEGT. V lost 4 bases and J lost 4; bases outside the gene matches: 7. The CDR3 is 16 amino acids. CDR3 protein: CASSSSGSSPYNEQFF. CDR3 DNA sequence: TGTGCCAGCAGTTCTAGCGGGAGTTCCCCTTACAATGAGCAGTTCTTC.

The V gene is TRBV3-1 (or the pseudogene TRBV3-2), the J gene TRBJ2-7; D uncertain. There are 11 residues in the CDR3. CDR1 is LGHDT and CDR2 is YNNKEL in the germline V gene (reference sequence). With 2 bases removed from V and 4 bases from J, the gap between germline ends came to 3 bases. Here the CDR3 reads CASSQSYEQYF. For the CDR3, the DNA is TGTGCCAGCAGCCAATCTTACGAGCAGTACTTC.

This chain links TRBV21-1 with TRBJ1-2; TRBD1, as called in the table, went unchecked against the DNA. TRBV21-1 is annotated as a pseudogene. This CDR3 comprises 15 residues. CDR3 sequence: CASSKRYRDSHGYTF. For the CDR3, the DNA is TGTGCCAGCAGCAAAAGGTATAGGGACAGTCATGGCTACACCTTC.

The chain couples TRBV29-1 to TRBJ2-1, with 9 bases identical to TRBD1. Germline trimming cut 3 bases from V and 1 base from J; bases unmatched to any gene: 10. There are 17 residues in the CDR3. Germline V lookup: CDR1 SQVTM, CDR2 ANQGSEA. The CDR3 is CSVEGRQGVASYNEQFF. The CDR3 DNA is TGCAGCGTTGAGGGTCGACAGGGGGTTGCGTCCTACAATGAGCAGTTCTTC.

The gene calls are TRBV18 and TRBJ1-5; 8 bases agree with TRBD1. CDR3 size: 14 residues. With 2 bases clipped from V and 5 bases from J, the junction kept 2 bases outside the gene matches. The germline V gene encodes CDR1 KGHSH and CDR2 LQKENI. The CDR3 region has the DNA TGTGCCAGCTCACCAGGACAGGGCGATCAGCCCCAGCATTTT. Protein sequence: CASSPGQGDQPQHF.

This clone was seen just once. The V call is TRBV27, the J call TRBJ2-7; 8 bases match TRBD1. This CDR3 region has 14 residues. CDR1 and CDR2 from the germline V gene are MNHEY and SMNVEV (reference sequence). V lost 5 bases and J lost 3; bases outside the gene matches: 6. CDR3 sequence: CASSTRQGHYEQYF. In DNA form, the CDR3 reads TGTGCCAGCAGTACCCGACAGGGGCACTACGAGCAGTACTTC.

The chain links TRBV11-2 to TRBJ1-2; perhaps TRBD1 as D (5 bases). The germline CDR1 and CDR2 sequences are SGHAT and FQNNGV. With 0 bases removed from V and 6 bases from J, the gap between germline ends came to 17 bases. This CDR3 spans 16 amino acids. This CDR3 reads CASSLEPWAGIHGYTF. CDR3 nucleotide sequence: TGTGCCAGCAGCTTAGAACCTTGGGCAGGGATTCATGGCTACACCTTC.

The genes are TRBV7-9 and TRBJ1-4, with D unclear. In germline, CDR1 is SEHNR, CDR2 FQNEAQ (reference sequence). The CDR3 extends over 16 amino acids. V dropped 4 bases and J dropped 7 bases, with 19 bases sitting between them. CDR3 loop: CASSYPVSSLSEKLFF. DNA of the CDR3: TGTGCCAGCAGCTACCCGGTTTCCTCCTTGAGTGAAAAACTGTTTTTT. The full variable domain, completed using reference TRBV7-9 and TRBJ1-4, is DTGVSQNPRHKITKRGQNVTFRCDPISEHNRLYWYRQTLGQGPEFLTYFQNEAQLEKSRLLSDRFSAERPKGSFSTLEIQRTEQGDSAMYLCASSYPVSSLSEKLFFGSGTQLSVL.

The chain employs TRBV19 and TRBJ1-6; 9 nucleotides align to TRBD1. The CDR3 spans 15 residues. CDR1 is LNHDA and CDR2 is SQIVND in the germline V gene (reference sequence). V trimming: 5 bases; J trimming: 9 bases; junction bases outside the gene matches: 8. CDR3 amino acids: CASSPQQGAASPLHF. For the CDR3, the DNA is TGTGCCAGTAGTCCCCAACAGGGGGCGGCTTCACCCCTCCACTTT.

V and J are TRBV10-3 and TRBJ2-3; D possibly corresponds to TRBD1 (5 bases). The CDR3 sequence is 15 residues long. Germline lookup yields CDR1 ENHRY and CDR2 SYGVKD. V gave up 0 bases and J gave up 1 base, with 8 bases separating them. CDR3 amino acids: CAISESREGTDTQYF. The CDR3 nucleotides are TGTGCCATCAGTGAGTCCAGGGAAGGCACAGATACGCAGTATTTT.

The sample holds one count of this clone. This chain uses TRBV5-6 with TRBJ1-1, with D perhaps matching TRBD1 (5 bases). CDR1 is SGHDT, CDR2 YYEEEE, per germline. V lost 4 bases to trimming and J lost 3 bases, with 22 bases between them. This CDR3 has 17 amino acids. The CDR3 protein is CASSPMSAGLGYTEAFF. CDR3 DNA: TGTGCCAGCAGCCCGATGTCGGCAGGGCTCGGGTACACTGAAGCTTTCTTT.

The rearrangement joins TRBV6-2 or TRBV6-3 to TRBJ1-3, with no clear D. CDR3 length equals 16 residues. Trimming pared 5 bases from V and 0 bases from J, leaving 14 bases between. Germline V gene sequence: CDR1 MNHEY, CDR2 SVGEGT. In DNA, the CDR3 is TGTGCCAGCAGTCAGGTTCGACGGAACTCTGGAAACACCATATATTTT. It yields the protein CASSQVRRNSGNTIYF.

This sequence joins TRBV7-2 and TRBJ2-5, with D tentatively TRBD2 (7 bases). CDR1 is SGHTA, CDR2 FQGNSA, per germline. The CDR3 has 19 residues. Trimming left V 0 bases short and J 1 base short, with 21 bases between. CDR3 sequence (DNA): TGTGCCAGCAGCTTAGCCGCCATTGGGGGAGGGGGGCTCCAAGAGACCCAGTACTTC. It translates to CASSLAAIGGGGLQETQYF.

The chain joins TRBV5-1 to TRBJ2-1; D gene uncertain. The V and J ends lost 4 bases and 0 bases respectively, with 8 bases between them. Germline-derived CDR1 and CDR2 are SGHRS and YFSETQ. This CDR3 region has 14 residues. The CDR3 loop reads CASSPWPSYNEQFF. DNA of the CDR3: TGCGCCAGCAGCCCTTGGCCCTCCTACAATGAGCAGTTCTTC.